The T cell receptor beta chain described here comes from a study of cytomegalovirus exposure and HLA in healthy donors. This clone occurred a few times. What it recognizes is unknown. Study results and limitations: By a later analysis, the bulk of CMV-associated TCR beta chains appeared HLA-restricted. Later analysis identified a missense DCLRE1C variant that was linked to TCR beta V- and J-gene trimming.

Researchers ran the PCR with 60 Vbeta and 13 Jbeta primers. Produced via immunoSEQ multiplex PCR; TCRdb's table is partial and in-frame only. The repertoire holds approximately 40,000 clones, with roughly 67% as singletons. What was sequenced was PBMCs. This TCR was recovered from a man aged 50 or older in good health and CMV-seropositive.

This CDR3 is CASSQGGTSGYNEQFF. In DNA, the CDR3 is TGTGCCAGCAGCCAGGGAGGGACTAGCGGTTACAATGAGCAGTTCTTC. The V gene is TRBV4-2, the J gene TRBJ2-1; 11 bases match TRBD2. Germline V gene data show CDR1 as LGHNA and CDR2 as YNFKEQ. This CDR3 spans 16 amino acids. V trimming: 3 bases; J trimming: 4 bases; junction bases outside the gene matches: 5.